These 32 T cell receptor beta chains were all obtained from the same sample, sequenced in a study of response to subunit inactivated influenza vaccine. TCRdb independently ran MiXCR on the RT-PCR reads; one entry per CDR3 protein. The table has more than 400,000 distinct CDR3 sequences, about 7.2% seen once. The source material was PBMCs from blood, sampled 23 to 25 months after vaccination. The receptors here all came from a man in his fifties or sixties who received an inactivated influenza vaccine.

This clonotype was found a few times. This chain connects TRBV20-1 to TRBJ1-1, with D uncertain. CDR1 DFQATT and CDR2 SNEGSKA come from the germline V gene (reference sequence). CDR3 size: 12 residues. Trimming cost V 6 bases and J 4 bases, with 12 bases left between them. Here the CDR3 reads CSASNVGTEAFF. The CDR3 nucleotides are TGCAGTGCATCCAATGTGGGCACTGAAGCTTTCTTT.

This clonotype was observed a few times. As DNA, the CDR3 is TGTGCCAGCAGTGAAGTCGGTTTAGGGGGCTACGAGCAGTACTTC. Its translation: CASSEVGLGGYEQYF. The chain uses TRBV6-1 and TRBJ2-7, with TRBD1 as a possible D gene (6 bases). The CDR3 has 15 residues. Germline values: CDR1 MNHNS, CDR2 SASEGT. V was cut by 1 base and J by 3 bases, with 13 bases left in between.

This clonotype was counted between two and nine times. The rearrangement uses TRBV4-1 and TRBJ2-3; D not resolved. The germline gives CDR1 MGHRA, CDR2 YSYEKL. V was trimmed by 4 bases and J by 0 bases, leaving 23 bases between them. This CDR3 is built from 19 residues. CDR3 residues: CASSPLRQTLSSSTDTQYF. Here the CDR3 DNA reads TGCGCCAGCAGCCCCCTTCGGCAAACCCTTTCCTCTAGCACAGATACGCAGTATTTT.

This clonotype was observed a handful of times. The chain recombines TRBV11-2 with TRBJ2-1; no clear D gene. Trimming pared 5 bases from V and 8 bases from J, leaving 22 bases between. In germline, CDR1 is SGHAT, CDR2 FQNNGV. The CDR3 consists of 16 residues. The CDR3 protein is CASSRLSLNAKDEQFF. The CDR3 bases are TGTGCCAGCAGCAGGCTTAGTTTAAACGCTAAGGATGAGCAGTTCTTC.

V usage is TRBV5-1 and J usage is TRBJ1-3; 7 bases are a match to TRBD1. J gave up 0 bases and V 3 bases, and 9 bases lay outside the gene matches. This CDR3 is built from 17 residues. Germline V gene lookup returns CDR1 SGHRS and CDR2 YFSETQ. This chain's CDR3 is CASSWTGQASSGNTIYF. CDR3 nucleotide sequence: TGCGCCAGCAGCTGGACCGGACAGGCCAGCTCTGGAAACACCATATATTTT.

This clonotype was seen a few times. The DNA for the CDR3 is TGCAGTGCTAGAGCGGGGGCCCCTAATTCACCCCTCCACTTT. It is translated as CSARAGAPNSPLHF. The chain employs TRBV20-1 and TRBJ1-6, with D maybe TRBD1 (6 bases). The germline V and J ends were trimmed by 1 base and 6 bases, with 10 bases remaining between them. Germline CDR1 reads DFQATT; CDR2 reads SNEGSKA (reference sequence). The CDR3 is 14 residues long.

The chain is built from TRBV29-1 and TRBJ2-2; tentatively, D is TRBD2 (6 bases). Looked up from germline, CDR1 is SQVTM and CDR2 is ANQGSEA. There are 15 residues in the CDR3. The germline V and J ends were trimmed by 4 bases and 5 bases, with 17 bases remaining between them. This CDR3 is CSVGGGGTSTGELFF. The DNA of the CDR3 is TGCAGCGTTGGAGGAGGCGGGACGAGTACCGGGGAGCTGTTTTTT.

This clonotype has only a few counts. The rearrangement uses TRBV12-3 or TRBV12-4 and TRBJ2-7, with 9 nucleotides matching TRBD2. This CDR3 has 14 residues. The V segment lost 6 bases and the J segment 7 bases; nucleotides outside the gene matches: 10. The CDR3, as DNA: TGTGCCAGCAGCTCCGGGACTAGCATGAGAGAGCAGTACTTC. Translation gives CASSSGTSMREQYF.

This clonotype occurred many times. CDR3 sequence reads: CASSRLTSGRGNEQFF. Here the CDR3 DNA reads TGTGCCAGCAGTCGTCTCACTAGCGGGAGGGGCAATGAGCAGTTCTTC. The chain couples TRBV27 to TRBJ2-1, with TRBD2 matching 13 bases. The V segment lost 5 bases and the J segment 6 bases; nucleotides outside the gene matches: 7. This CDR3 spans 16 amino acids. Germline assignment: CDR1 MNHEY and CDR2 SMNVEV (reference sequence).

This clonotype was recorded many times. V and J are TRBV20-1 and TRBJ2-7; TRBD1 matches 7 bases. Germline loops: CDR1 DFQATT, CDR2 SNEGSKA (reference sequence). The CDR3 consists of 13 residues. Unmatched junction bases numbered 12, after V lost 6 bases and J lost 7 bases. CDR3 coding DNA: TGCAGTGCCGAGAAGGGGGCAGGGGATGAGCAGTACTTC. This codes for CSAEKGAGDEQYF.

This clonotype has just a few counts. The chain joins TRBV21-1 to TRBJ2-7; the D call in the table, TRBD1, was not verified against the DNA. TRBV21-1 is a recognized pseudogene. The CDR3 contains 18 residues. The CDR3 sequence: CASRRQGDTDPREHEQYF. The CDR3 coding sequence is TGTGCCAGCAGGAGACAGGGAGATACCGACCCAAGAGAACACGAGCAGTACTTC.

The sample holds many counts of this clonotype. The gene calls are TRBV25-1 and TRBJ2-3, with 10 bases identical to TRBD2. The germline V gene has CDR1 MGHDK and CDR2 SYGVNS. V trimming: 1 base; J trimming: 5 bases; junction bases outside the gene matches: 9. The CDR3 covers 17 residues. The CDR3 DNA follows: TGTGCCAGCAGTGAATTTCCCGCTAGCGGGGGAAGAGATACGCAGTATTTT. As protein: CASSEFPASGGRDTQYF.

This clonotype was seen repeatedly, ten times or more. The chain links TRBV7-2 to TRBJ1-4, with D unresolved. The CDR3 has 17 amino acids. The V and J ends lost 0 bases and 6 bases respectively, with 17 bases between them. CDR1 is SGHTA and CDR2 is FQGNSA in the germline V gene. CDR3 coding DNA: TGTGCCAGCAGCTTAGCATTTACCCGCGACATCGATGAAAAACTGTTTTTT. It yields the protein CASSLAFTRDIDEKLFF.

This clonotype was counted only a few times. This chain connects TRBV20-1 to TRBJ1-2, with a weak D call TRBD1 (6 bases). The CDR3 consists of 14 residues. V was trimmed by 5 bases and J by 5 bases, leaving 18 bases between them. Germline V gene data show CDR1 as DFQATT and CDR2 as SNEGSKA (reference sequence). CDR3 loop: CSAPGVGDRYGYTF. In nucleotides, the CDR3 is TGCAGTGCTCCAGGGGTTGGGGACCGTTATGGCTACACCTTC.

This clonotype was seen a handful of times. The rearrangement uses TRBV4-3 and TRBJ2-3, with 9 bases matching TRBD2. Germline V gene sequence: CDR1 LGHNA, CDR2 YSLEER. J gave up 5 bases and V 2 bases, and 5 bases lay outside the gene matches. The CDR3 is 15 residues long. DNA of the CDR3: TGCGCCAGCAGCCAACGAGTAGCGGGAGTAGATACGCAGTATTTT. The encoded protein is CASSQRVAGVDTQYF.

This clonotype occurred a few times. The J gene is TRBJ1-2, the V gene TRBV28; a weak D match, TRBD1 (6 bases). The CDR3 loop spans 13 amino acids. The germline gives CDR1 MDHEN, CDR2 SYDVKM. Trimming took 3 bases from V and 6 from J, leaving 11 bases between them. The CDR3, as DNA: TGTGCCAGCAGTTTGGTGGCAGGGGATGGCTACACCTTC. Residues: CASSLVAGDGYTF.

This clonotype was seen a few times. This chain links TRBV30 with TRBJ2-2; TRBD1 matches 7 bases. This CDR3 is 15 amino acids long. Germline loops: CDR1 GTSNPN, CDR2 SVGIG (reference sequence). V lost 2 bases, J lost 3 bases, and 6 bases stayed unmatched. The CDR3 spells CAWSLGDRDTGELFF. DNA of the CDR3: TGTGCCTGGAGTCTAGGGGACAGAGACACCGGGGAGCTGTTTTTT.

This clonotype was seen many times. The genes are TRBV12-3 or TRBV12-4 and TRBJ2-2, with D hard to call. The CDR3 loop spans 15 amino acids. Trimming left V 6 bases short and J 0 bases short, with 11 bases between. Here the CDR3 reads CASRLAETNTGELFF. CDR3 nucleotide sequence: TGTGCCAGCAGGCTGGCGGAAACGAACACCGGGGAGCTGTTTTTT.

In this sample, this clonotype turned up a few times. The chain joins TRBV11-2 to TRBJ1-6; D gene unclear. V was clipped by 4 bases and J by 6 bases, with 13 bases between them. The CDR3 sequence is 15 residues long. The germline CDR1 and CDR2 sequences are SGHAT and FQNNGV. The CDR3 region is CASSYELPLNSPLHF. The CDR3 nucleotides are TGTGCCAGCAGCTATGAGCTTCCCCTTAATTCACCCCTCCACTTT.

The rearrangement joins TRBV11-3 to TRBJ2-2; D is possibly TRBD1 (6 bases). V lost 1 base and J lost 5, with 11 bases in between. The V gene's germline CDR1 is SGHNT and CDR2 YENEEA. This CDR3 region has 15 residues. This CDR3 is CASSLVGQTTGELFF. The DNA of the CDR3 is TGTGCCAGCAGCTTAGTTGGACAGACGACCGGGGAGCTGTTTTTT.

This rearrangement joins TRBV12-3 or TRBV12-4 to TRBJ1-4; D uncertain. This CDR3 is built from 15 residues. The V end lost 2 bases, the J end lost 5 bases, and 12 bases lay between the germline ends. The CDR3, as DNA: TGTGCCAGCAGTTTAAGTATACAGACAAATGAAAAACTGTTTTTT. It translates to CASSLSIQTNEKLFF.

V gene TRBV7-2 combines with J gene TRBJ2-3; TRBD2 matches 8 bases. The trim removed 5 bases at V and 3 bases at J, leaving 7 bases unmatched. The CDR3 length is 15 residues. Germline-derived CDR1 and CDR2 are SGHTA and FQGNSA. The CDR3 region is CASSLSGTRTDTQYF. The CDR3, as DNA: TGTGCCAGCAGCCTTAGCGGGACAAGGACAGATACGCAGTATTTT.

V and J are TRBV9 and TRBJ2-3; no reliable D call. The CDR3 totals 14 residues. Between the trimmed V and J ends, which lost 3 bases and 2 bases, there was a span of 10 bases. CDR1 and CDR2 from the germline V gene are SGDLS and YYNGEE. CDR3 region: CASSANRNTDTQYF. CDR3 nucleotides: TGTGCCAGCAGCGCGAACCGGAACACAGATACGCAGTATTTT.

This clonotype showed up just a few times. The rearrangement uses TRBV5-5 and TRBJ1-2; D uncertain. CDR1 is SGHKS and CDR2 is YYEKEE in the germline V gene (reference sequence). V gave up 2 bases and J gave up 6 bases, with 8 bases separating them. The CDR3 runs 12 residues. In nucleotides, the CDR3 is TGTGCCAGCAGCTTAGGAGTGGATGGCTACACCTTC. It specifies CASSLGVDGYTF.

This clonotype was seen many times. J is TRBJ2-1 and V is TRBV5-1; a weak D match, TRBD1 (6 bases). V gave up 1 base and J gave up 6 bases, with 11 bases separating them. Germline-derived CDR1 and CDR2 are SGHRS and YFSETQ. The CDR3 length is 14 residues. CDR3 sequence reads: CASSLQGLGNEQFF. In DNA form, the CDR3 reads TGCGCCAGCAGCTTGCAGGGGCTAGGCAATGAGCAGTTCTTC.

Many counts were recorded for this clonotype. The V and J genes are TRBV12-3 or TRBV12-4 and TRBJ2-1, with 7 nucleotides matching TRBD1. V was pared by 5 bases and J by 0 bases, with 7 bases of the junction left unmatched. This CDR3 is built from 16 residues. Here the CDR3 reads CASSARTGRSYNEQFF. Here the CDR3 DNA reads TGTGCCAGCAGTGCCAGGACAGGACGCTCCTACAATGAGCAGTTCTTC.

This clonotype was observed a handful of times. The chain couples TRBV5-6 to TRBJ2-3; no reliable D call. CDR1 SGHDT and CDR2 YYEEEE come from the germline V gene. Between the trimmed V and J ends, which lost 2 bases and 2 bases, there was a span of 12 bases. The CDR3 is 15 residues long. The CDR3 here is CASSFQPYNTDTQYF. CDR3 nucleotides: TGTGCCAGCAGCTTCCAGCCATACAACACAGATACGCAGTATTTT. The variable domain in full, completed from reference TRBV5-6 and TRBJ2-3, reads DAGVTQSPTHLIKTRGQQVTLRCSPKSGHDTVSWYQQALGQGPQFIFQYYEEEERQRGNFPDRFSGHQFPNYSSELNVNALLLGDSALYLCASSFQPYNTDTQYFGPGTRLTVL.

This clonotype was counted a few times. The chain couples TRBV20-1 to TRBJ1-2; 7 bases line up with TRBD1. Trimming removed 0 bases from V and 4 bases from J; junction bases left unmatched: 20. This CDR3 spans 19 amino acids. Germline CDR1 and CDR2: DFQATT and SNEGSKA (reference sequence). The CDR3 loop is CSARDYPGTAEGTSYGYTF. The CDR3 DNA follows: TGCAGTGCTAGAGATTACCCAGGGACAGCGGAAGGAACGAGCTATGGCTACACCTTC.

This sequence joins TRBV18 and TRBJ2-1; the match to TRBD1 covers 7 bases. Losses at the gene ends were 2 bases for V and 2 bases for J; bases not matched to a gene: 6. Germline loops: CDR1 KGHSH, CDR2 LQKENI. The CDR3 has 16 amino acids. The CDR3: CASSPSQDRTYNEQFF. Written as DNA, the CDR3 is TGTGCCAGCTCACCATCGCAGGACAGGACCTACAATGAGCAGTTCTTC.

The rearrangement joins TRBV20-1 to TRBJ2-1; 8 nucleotides align to TRBD2. Trimming cost V 6 bases and J 12 bases; bases outside gene matches: 4. Germline loops: CDR1 DFQATT, CDR2 SNEGSKA (reference sequence). The CDR3 extends over 10 amino acids. The chain's CDR3 is CSARSGGQFF. In nucleotides, the CDR3 is TGCAGTGCCAGGAGCGGGGGGCAGTTCTTC.

V usage is TRBV2 and J usage is TRBJ2-3, with 9 bases aligning to TRBD2. There are 14 residues in the CDR3. After removal of 4 bases from V and 6 bases from J, the junction contained 5 bases not matched to a gene. Germline V gene sequence: CDR1 SNHLY, CDR2 FYNNEI. The CDR3 DNA sequence: TGTGCCAGCAGTGGCCTAGCGGGAAGGGATACGCAGTATTTT. Its protein product is CASSGLAGRDTQYF. Based on the CDR3 plus reference TRBV2 and TRBJ2-3, the full variable domain is EPEVTQTPSHQVTQMGQEVILRCVPISNHLYFYWYRQILGQKVEFLVSFYNNEISEKSEIFDDQFSVERPDGSNFTLKIRSTKLEDSAMYFCASSGLAGRDTQYFGPGTRLTVL.

This clonotype was counted between two and nine times. The chain links TRBV7-9 to TRBJ2-1; 7 nucleotides match TRBD1. Trimming cost V 2 bases and J 7 bases; bases outside gene matches: 2. CDR3 size: 13 residues. CDR1 and CDR2 (germline): SEHNR, FQNEAQ (reference sequence). The CDR3: CASSLQGENEQFF. Here the CDR3 DNA reads TGTGCCAGCAGCTTACAGGGGGAAAATGAGCAGTTCTTC.